This entry describes one TCR beta chain. Its antigen remains unidentified. No base quality values were provided; no much bigger clone lies one nucleotide off. The data are from a study of blood T cell repertoires in COVID-19 (dated by TCRdb to 2019 to 2021). Regarding the complete study: The collaborator samples originated in the United States, Italy and Spain and spanned the acute and convalescent phases of COVID-19. The material from the prospective study consisted of cDNA or gDNA derived from T cells, B-cell-depleted T cells, or PBMCs. Deeply sampled blood TCRbeta repertoires from subjects exposed to, actively infected with, or recovered from COVID-19 were included in the dataset. The repertoires were released in a freely available public database meant as a resource for research on the immune response to SARS-CoV-2. The samples were drawn from two sources: the first 160 participants of the ongoing ImmuneRACE study, and about 1,300 subjects contributed by 6 global collaborators. Sample metadata almost always included a de-identified subject ID, COVID-19 status, age in years and sex. Where available, HLA class I and class II types were obtained from metadata supplied by the sample provider rather than from assay-based typing.

One collaborating source in Seattle enrolled patients while the patients were actively infected and followed the patients over time throughout the course of disease. Collaborating institutions collected whole blood in K2EDTA tubes following their own protocols. Collaborator samples were shipped for TCRbeta analysis as frozen whole blood, isolated PBMCs, or DNA extracted from either sample type. On the study overall, not on this receptor specifically: Clinical and demographic metadata were provided uncurated, with the amount varying by source and participant.

Taken from cysteine to phenylalanine, the CDR3 has 13 residues. The entry retains the CDR3 DNA only, 39 bases that are in frame from base 1. For CDR1 and CDR2, the germline V gene (reference sequence) lists MNHNY and SVGAGI. Trimming at the junction amounts to 10 bases on V and 5 bases on J, and the germline ends lie 15 bases apart. TCRbeta CDR3 regions were amplified from genomic DNA by means of the immunoSEQ Assay, a bias-controlled multiplex PCR. The paper's processing steps were these. Within the assay, amplification of reference gene primers was used to estimate how many nucleated cells each sample contained. Sequence reads were collapsed and filtered to measure the absolute abundance of every unique TCRbeta CDR3 rearrangement. For each sample, productive Simpson clonality was calculated by taking the square root of Simpson's diversity index across productive rearrangements. TCRdb carries this immuneACCESS record with in-frame sequences only. Its versions omit some clonotypes, under half of them owing to an unresolved V gene in the studies checked, with the rest unexplained. The DNA gave D and trimming, while V, J and clone size come from that table. The sample profile shows almost 90,000 clones; about 90% of them were found once. In total, the top ten clones hold over 5% of the sample.

The sequence was collected from a man in his late teens or twenties with COVID-19, enrolled during active disease. The sequencing input was peripheral blood. The sequence is built from TRBV6-6 and TRBJ2-1; TRBD2 could be the D gene, as 6 bases match. This receptor carries the CDR3 CATTRGPDNEQFF. In nucleotides, the sequence is TGTGCCACGACTAGAGGCCCTGACAATGAGCAGTTCTTC.